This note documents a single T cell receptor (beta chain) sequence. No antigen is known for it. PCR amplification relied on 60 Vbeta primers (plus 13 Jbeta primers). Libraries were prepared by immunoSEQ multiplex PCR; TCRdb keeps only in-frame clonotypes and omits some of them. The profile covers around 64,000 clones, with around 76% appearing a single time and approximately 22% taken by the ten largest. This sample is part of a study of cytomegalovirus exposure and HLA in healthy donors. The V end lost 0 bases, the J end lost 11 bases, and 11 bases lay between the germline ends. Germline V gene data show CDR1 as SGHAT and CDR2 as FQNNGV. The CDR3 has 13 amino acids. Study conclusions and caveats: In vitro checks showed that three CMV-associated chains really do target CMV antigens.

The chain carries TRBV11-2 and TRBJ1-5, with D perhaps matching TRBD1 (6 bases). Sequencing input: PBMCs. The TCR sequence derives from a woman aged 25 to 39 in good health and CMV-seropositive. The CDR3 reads CASSLDGGSTQHF. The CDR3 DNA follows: TGTGCCAGCAGCTTAGATGGGGGCAGTACCCAGCATTTT.